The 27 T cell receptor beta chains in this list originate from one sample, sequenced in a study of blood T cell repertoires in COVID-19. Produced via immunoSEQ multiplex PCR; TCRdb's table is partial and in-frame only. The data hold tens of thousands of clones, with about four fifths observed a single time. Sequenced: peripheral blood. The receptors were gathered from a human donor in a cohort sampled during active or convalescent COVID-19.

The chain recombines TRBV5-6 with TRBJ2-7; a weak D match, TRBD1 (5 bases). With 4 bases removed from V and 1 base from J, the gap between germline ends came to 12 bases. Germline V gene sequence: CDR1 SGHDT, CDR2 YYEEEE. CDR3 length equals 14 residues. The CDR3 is CASSRGRLSYEQYF. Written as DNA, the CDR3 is TGTGCCAGCAGCAGGGGAAGGTTATCCTACGAGCAGTACTTC.

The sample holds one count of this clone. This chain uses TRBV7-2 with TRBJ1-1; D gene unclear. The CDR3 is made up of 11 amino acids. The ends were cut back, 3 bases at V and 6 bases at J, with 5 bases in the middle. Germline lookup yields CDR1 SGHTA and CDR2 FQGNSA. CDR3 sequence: CASSLRAEAFF. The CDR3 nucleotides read TGTGCCAGCAGCTTGCGGGCTGAAGCTTTCTTT.

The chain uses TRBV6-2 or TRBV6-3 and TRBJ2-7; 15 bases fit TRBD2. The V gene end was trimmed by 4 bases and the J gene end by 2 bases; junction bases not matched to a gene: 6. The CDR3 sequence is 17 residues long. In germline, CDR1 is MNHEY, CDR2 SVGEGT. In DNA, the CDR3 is TGTGCCAGCAGTTTCGGAAGGACTAGCGGGGGGGCCTACGAGCAGTACTTC. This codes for CASSFGRTSGGAYEQYF.

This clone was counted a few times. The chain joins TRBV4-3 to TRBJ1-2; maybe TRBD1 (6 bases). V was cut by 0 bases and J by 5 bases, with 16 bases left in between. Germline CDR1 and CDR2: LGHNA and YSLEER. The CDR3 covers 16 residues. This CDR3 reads CASSQDRQVATYGYTF. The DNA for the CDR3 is TGCGCCAGCAGCCAAGATCGACAGGTGGCCACGTATGGCTACACCTTC.

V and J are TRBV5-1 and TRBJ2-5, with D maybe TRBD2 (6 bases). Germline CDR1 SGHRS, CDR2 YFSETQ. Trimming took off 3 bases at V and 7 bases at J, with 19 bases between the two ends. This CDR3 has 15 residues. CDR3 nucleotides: TGCGCCAGCAGCTCGGAGGGCCGGGGGTACGGGACCCAGTACTTC. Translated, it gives CASSSEGRGYGTQYF.

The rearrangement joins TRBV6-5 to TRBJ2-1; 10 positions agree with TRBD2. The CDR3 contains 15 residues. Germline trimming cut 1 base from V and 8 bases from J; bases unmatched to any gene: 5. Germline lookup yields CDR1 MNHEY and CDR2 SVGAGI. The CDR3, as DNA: TGTGCCAGCAGTTACTTTAGCGGGGGGCCCTATGAGCAGTTCTTC. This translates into CASSYFSGGPYEQFF.

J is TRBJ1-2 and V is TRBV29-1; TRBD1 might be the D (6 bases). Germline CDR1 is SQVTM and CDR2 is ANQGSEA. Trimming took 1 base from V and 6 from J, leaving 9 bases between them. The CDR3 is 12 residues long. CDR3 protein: CSVEGQGHGYTF. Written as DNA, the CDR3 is TGCAGCGTTGAAGGTCAGGGGCATGGCTACACCTTC.

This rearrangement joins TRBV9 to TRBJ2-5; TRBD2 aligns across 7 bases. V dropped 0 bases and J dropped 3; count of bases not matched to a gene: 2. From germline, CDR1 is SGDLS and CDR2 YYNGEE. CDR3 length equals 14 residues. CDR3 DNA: TGTGCCAGCAGCGTAGACGGGGGGAAAGAGACCCAGTACTTC. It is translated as CASSVDGGKETQYF. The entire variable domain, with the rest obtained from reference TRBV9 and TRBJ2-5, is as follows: DSGVTQTPKHLITATGQRVTLRCSPRSGDLSVYWYQQSLDQGLQFLIQYYNGEERAKGNILERFSAQQFPDLHSELNLSSLELGDSALYFCASSVDGGKETQYFGPGTRLLVL.

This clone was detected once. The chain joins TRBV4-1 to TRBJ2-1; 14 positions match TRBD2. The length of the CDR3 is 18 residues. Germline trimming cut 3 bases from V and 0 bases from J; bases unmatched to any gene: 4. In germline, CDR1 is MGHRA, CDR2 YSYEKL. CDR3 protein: CASSQRLAGGSSYNEQFF. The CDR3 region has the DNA TGCGCCAGCAGCCAGAGACTAGCGGGGGGGAGCTCCTACAATGAGCAGTTCTTC.

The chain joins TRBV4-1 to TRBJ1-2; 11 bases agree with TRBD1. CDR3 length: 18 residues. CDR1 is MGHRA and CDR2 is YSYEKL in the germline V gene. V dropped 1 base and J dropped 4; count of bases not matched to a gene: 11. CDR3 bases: TGCGCCAGCAGCCAAGTATCCCCCCGGACAGGGGGCCTCTATGGCTACACCTTC. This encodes CASSQVSPRTGGLYGYTF.

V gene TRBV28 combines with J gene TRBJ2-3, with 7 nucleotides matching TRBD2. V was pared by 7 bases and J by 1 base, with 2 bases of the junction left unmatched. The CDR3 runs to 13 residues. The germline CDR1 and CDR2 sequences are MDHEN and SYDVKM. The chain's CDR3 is CASMGGGTDTQYF. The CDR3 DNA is TGTGCCAGCATGGGGGGGGGCACAGATACGCAGTATTTT.

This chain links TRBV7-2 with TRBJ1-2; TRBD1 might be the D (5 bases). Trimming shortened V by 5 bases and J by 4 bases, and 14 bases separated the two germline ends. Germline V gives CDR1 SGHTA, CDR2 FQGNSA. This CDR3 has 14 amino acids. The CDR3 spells CASSAGPEVYGYTF. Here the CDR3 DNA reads TGTGCCAGCAGCGCAGGGCCGGAAGTCTATGGCTACACCTTC.

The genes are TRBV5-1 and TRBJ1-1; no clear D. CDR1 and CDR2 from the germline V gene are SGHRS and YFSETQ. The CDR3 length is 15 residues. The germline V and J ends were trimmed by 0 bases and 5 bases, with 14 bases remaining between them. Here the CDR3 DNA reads TGCGCCAGCAGCTTGGGCGGGGTAGGCGATACTGAAGCTTTCTTT. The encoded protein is CASSLGGVGDTEAFF.

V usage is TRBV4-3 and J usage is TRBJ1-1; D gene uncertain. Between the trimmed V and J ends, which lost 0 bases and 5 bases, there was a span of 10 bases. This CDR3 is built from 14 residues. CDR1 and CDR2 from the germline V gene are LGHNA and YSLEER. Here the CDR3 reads CASSQDGGWTEAFF. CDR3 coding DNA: TGCGCCAGCAGCCAAGACGGAGGATGGACTGAAGCTTTCTTT.

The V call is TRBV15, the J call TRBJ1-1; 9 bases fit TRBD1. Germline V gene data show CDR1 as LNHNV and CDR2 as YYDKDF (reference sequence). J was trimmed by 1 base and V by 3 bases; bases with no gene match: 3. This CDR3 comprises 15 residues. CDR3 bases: TGTGCCACCAGCAGCGGGGGACAGGGGAACACTGAAGCTTTCTTT. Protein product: CATSSGGQGNTEAFF.

The chain's CDR3 is CASSFLLAGETQYF. The CDR3 DNA sequence: TGTGCCAGCAGCTTTTTACTAGCGGGGGAGACCCAGTACTTC. The chain has TRBV7-9 and TRBJ2-5; 10 nucleotides match TRBD2. The CDR3 length is 14 residues. Per germline, CDR1 SEHNR and CDR2 FQNEAQ (reference sequence). Trimming cost V 3 bases and J 5 bases; bases outside gene matches: 3.

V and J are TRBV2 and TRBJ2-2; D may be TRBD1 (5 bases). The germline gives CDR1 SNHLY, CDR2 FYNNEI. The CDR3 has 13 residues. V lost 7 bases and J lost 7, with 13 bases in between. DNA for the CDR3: TGTGCCAGCACGGGCAGGCAGGGCGGGGAGCTGTTTTTT. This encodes CASTGRQGGELFF.

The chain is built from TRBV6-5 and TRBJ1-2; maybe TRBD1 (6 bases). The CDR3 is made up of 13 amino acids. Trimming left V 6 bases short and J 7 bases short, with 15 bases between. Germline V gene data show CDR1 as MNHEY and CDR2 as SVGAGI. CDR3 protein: CASRRPGQIGYTF. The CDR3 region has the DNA TGTGCCAGCAGACGACCGGGACAAATTGGCTACACCTTC.

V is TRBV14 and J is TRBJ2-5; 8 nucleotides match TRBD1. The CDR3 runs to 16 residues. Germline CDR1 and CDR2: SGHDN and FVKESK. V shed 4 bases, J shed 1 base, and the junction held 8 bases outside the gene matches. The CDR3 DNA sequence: TGTGCCAGCAGCCGACCAGGGACAGGAGCCCAAGAGACCCAGTACTTC. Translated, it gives CASSRPGTGAQETQYF.

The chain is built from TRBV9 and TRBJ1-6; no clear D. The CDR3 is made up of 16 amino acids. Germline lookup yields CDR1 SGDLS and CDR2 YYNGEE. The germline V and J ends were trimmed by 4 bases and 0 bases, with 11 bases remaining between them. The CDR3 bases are TGTGCCAGCAGCCCGTCCTTGAGCTCCTATAATTCACCCCTCCACTTT. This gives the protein CASSPSLSSYNSPLHF.

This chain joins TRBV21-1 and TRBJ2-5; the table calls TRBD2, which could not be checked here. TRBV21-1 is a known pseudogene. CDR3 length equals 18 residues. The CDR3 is CASSIFGLAGSPQETQYF. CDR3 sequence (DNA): TGTGCCAGCAGCATTTTCGGACTAGCGGGGAGCCCTCAAGAGACCCAGTACTTC.

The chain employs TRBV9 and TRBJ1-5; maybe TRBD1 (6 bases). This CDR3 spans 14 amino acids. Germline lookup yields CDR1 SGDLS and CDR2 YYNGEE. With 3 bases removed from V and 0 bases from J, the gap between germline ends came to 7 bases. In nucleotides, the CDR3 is TGTGCCAGCAGCGACAGGGTTAGCAATCAGCCCCAGCATTTT. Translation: CASSDRVSNQPQHF. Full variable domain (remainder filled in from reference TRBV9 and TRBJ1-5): DSGVTQTPKHLITATGQRVTLRCSPRSGDLSVYWYQQSLDQGLQFLIQYYNGEERAKGNILERFSAQQFPDLHSELNLSSLELGDSALYFCASSDRVSNQPQHFGDGTRLSIL.

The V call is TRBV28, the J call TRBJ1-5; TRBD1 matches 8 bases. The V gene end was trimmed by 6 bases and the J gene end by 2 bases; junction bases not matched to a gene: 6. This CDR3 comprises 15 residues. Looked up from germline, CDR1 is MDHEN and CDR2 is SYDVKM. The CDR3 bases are TGTGCCAGCAGGCAGGGGGCTGGGGGCAATCAGCCCCAGCATTTT. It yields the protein CASRQGAGGNQPQHF.

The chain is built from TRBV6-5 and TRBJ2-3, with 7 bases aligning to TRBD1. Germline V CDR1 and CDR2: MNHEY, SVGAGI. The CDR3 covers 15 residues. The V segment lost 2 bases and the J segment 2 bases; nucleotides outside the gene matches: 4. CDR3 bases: TGTGCCAGCAGTTACGACAGGGCTATCACAGATACGCAGTATTTT. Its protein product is CASSYDRAITDTQYF.

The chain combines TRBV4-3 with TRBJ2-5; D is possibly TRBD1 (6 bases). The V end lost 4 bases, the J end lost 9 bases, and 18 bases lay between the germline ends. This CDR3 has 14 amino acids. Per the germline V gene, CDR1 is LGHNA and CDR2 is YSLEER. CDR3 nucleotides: TGCGCCAGCAGCCCTCCTCTCCTACAGGGTCCCCAGTACTTC. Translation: CASSPPLLQGPQYF.

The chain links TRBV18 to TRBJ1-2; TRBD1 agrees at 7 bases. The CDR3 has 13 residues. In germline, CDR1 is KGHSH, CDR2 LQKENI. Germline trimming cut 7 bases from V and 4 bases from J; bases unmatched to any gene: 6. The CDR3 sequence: CASLDRSLYGYTF. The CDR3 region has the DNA TGTGCCAGCTTGGACAGGAGCCTCTATGGCTACACCTTC.

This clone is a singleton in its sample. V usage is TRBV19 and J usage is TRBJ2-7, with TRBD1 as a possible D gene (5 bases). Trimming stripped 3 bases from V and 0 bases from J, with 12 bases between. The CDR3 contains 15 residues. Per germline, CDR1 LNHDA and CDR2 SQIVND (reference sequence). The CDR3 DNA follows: TGTGCCAGTAGTATCGGTGGGGCCGTCTCCTACGAGCAGTACTTC. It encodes CASSIGGAVSYEQYF.